This T cell receptor (beta chain) derives from a study of control samples from healthy donors and cancer patients (dated by TCRdb to between 2020 and 2021). Libraries were prepared through the immunoSEQ multiplex PCR assay. Not all clones reach the TCRdb copy of this immuneACCESS table, which keeps in-frame sequences only. Checked studies attribute under half of the gap to unresolved V genes and leave the rest unexplained. Within this sample are approximately 150,000 clones, with about 90% of them counted one time only. 1.5% to 2% of the sample is taken by the ten largest. V is trimmed back by 6 bases and J by 4 bases, and the junction contains 9 bases that no gene match accounts for. The CDR3, from cysteine to phenylalanine, totals 15 residues. Just CDR3 DNA is preserved here, 45 bases in frame from base 1. As encoded in the germline V gene, CDR1 is SGHTA while CDR2 is FQGNSA. A note on this clone: Its antigen target is currently unknown. Nothing much larger sits one base from this clone, and base qualities are not available.

The sequencing sample was made of blood. In this chain, TRBV7-2 is recombined with TRBJ2-4, with TRBD1 identical over 7 junction bases. The receptor's source is a man younger than 30 in good health. Here the CDR3 is given as CASRRDRFGKNIQYF. The bases are TGTGCCAGCAGACGGGACAGATTTGGTAAAAACATTCAGTACTTC. With the portions outside the CDR3 filled from the reference TRBV7-2 and TRBJ2-4 genes, the complete variable region becomes GAGVSQSPSNKVTEKGKDVELRCDPISGHTALYWYRQSLGQGLEFLIYFQGNSAPDKSGLPSDRFSAERTGGSVSTLTIQRTQQEDSAVYLCASRRDRFGKNIQYFGAGTRLSVL.